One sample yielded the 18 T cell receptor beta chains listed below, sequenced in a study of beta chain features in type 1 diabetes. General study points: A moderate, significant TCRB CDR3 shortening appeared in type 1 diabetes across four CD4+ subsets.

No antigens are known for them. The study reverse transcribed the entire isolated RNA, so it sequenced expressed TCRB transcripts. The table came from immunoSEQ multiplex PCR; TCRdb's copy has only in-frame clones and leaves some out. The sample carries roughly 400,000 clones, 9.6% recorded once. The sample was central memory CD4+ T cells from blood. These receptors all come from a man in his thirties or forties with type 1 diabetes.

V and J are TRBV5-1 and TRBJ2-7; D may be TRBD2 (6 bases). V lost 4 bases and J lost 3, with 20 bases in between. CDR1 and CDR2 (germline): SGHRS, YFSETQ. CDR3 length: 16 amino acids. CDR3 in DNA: TGCGCCAGCAGCAGGTCCGGGACTGGGTCGATCTACGAGCAGTACTTC. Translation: CASSRSGTGSIYEQYF.

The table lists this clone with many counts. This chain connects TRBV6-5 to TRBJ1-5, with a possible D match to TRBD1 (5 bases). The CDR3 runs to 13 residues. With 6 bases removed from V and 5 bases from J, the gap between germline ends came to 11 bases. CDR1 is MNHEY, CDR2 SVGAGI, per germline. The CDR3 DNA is TGTGCCAGCAGACCCGACAGACATCAGCCCCAGCATTTT. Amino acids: CASRPDRHQPQHF.

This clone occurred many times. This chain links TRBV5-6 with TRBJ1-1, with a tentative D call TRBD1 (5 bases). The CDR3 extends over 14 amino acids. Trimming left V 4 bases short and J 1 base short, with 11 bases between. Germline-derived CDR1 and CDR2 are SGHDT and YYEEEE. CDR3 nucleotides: TGTGCCAGCAGCCCGGGACTAAAGAACACTGAAGCTTTCTTT. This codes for CASSPGLKNTEAFF.

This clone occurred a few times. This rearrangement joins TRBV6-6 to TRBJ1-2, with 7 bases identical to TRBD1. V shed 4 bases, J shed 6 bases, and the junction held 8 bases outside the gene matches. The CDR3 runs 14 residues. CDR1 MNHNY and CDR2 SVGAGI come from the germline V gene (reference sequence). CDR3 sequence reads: CASSSPSGQHGYTF. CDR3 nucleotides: TGTGCCAGCAGTTCCCCCTCGGGACAGCATGGCTACACCTTC.

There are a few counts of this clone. The CDR3 region has the DNA TGTGCCAGCACCCCGAGGCTTGGATATGGCTACACCTTC. It codes for CASTPRLGYGYTF. The chain links TRBV10-3 to TRBJ1-2; D is unclear. CDR3 length: 13 amino acids. The V end was cut by 10 bases, the J end by 5 bases, with 17 bases between. In germline, CDR1 is ENHRY, CDR2 SYGVKD.

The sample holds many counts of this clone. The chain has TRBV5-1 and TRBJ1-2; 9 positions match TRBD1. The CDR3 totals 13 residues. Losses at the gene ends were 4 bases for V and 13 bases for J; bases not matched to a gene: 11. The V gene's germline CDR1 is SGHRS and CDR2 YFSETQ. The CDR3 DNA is TGCGCCAGCAGCCGAAAAGAACAGGGGGCGGGCACCTTC. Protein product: CASSRKEQGAGTF.

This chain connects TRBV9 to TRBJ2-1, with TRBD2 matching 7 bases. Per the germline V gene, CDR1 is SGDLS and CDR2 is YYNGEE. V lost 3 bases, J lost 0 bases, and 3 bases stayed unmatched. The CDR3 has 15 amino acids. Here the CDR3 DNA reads TGTGCCAGCAGCGCAGCGGGAAGCTCCTACAATGAGCAGTTCTTC. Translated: CASSAAGSSYNEQFF.

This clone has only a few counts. The CDR3 here is CASSWTGTTYEQYF. Here the CDR3 DNA reads TGTGCCAGCAGCTGGACGGGGACTACCTACGAGCAGTACTTC. The V call is TRBV11-1, the J call TRBJ2-7; 7 positions match TRBD2. Germline lookup yields CDR1 SGHAT and CDR2 FQDESV (reference sequence). V shed 4 bases, J shed 2 bases, and the junction held 5 bases outside the gene matches. The CDR3 length is 14 residues.

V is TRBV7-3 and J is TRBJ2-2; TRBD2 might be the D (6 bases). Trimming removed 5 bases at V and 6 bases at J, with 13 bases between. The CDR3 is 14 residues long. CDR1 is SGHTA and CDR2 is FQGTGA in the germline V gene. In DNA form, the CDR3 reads TGTGCCAGCAGCCCCTGGACGGGGGCCGGGGAGCTGTTTTTT. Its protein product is CASSPWTGAGELFF.

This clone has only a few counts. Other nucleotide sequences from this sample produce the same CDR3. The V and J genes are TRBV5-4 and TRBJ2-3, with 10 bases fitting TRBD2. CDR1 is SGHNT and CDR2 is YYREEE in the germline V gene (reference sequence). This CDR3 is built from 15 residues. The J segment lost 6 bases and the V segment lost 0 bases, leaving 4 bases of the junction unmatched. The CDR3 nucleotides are TGTGCCAGCAGCTTGGACCTAGCGGGAGTGGATACGCAGTATTTT. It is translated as CASSLDLAGVDTQYF.

Here the CDR3 DNA reads TGCAGCGTTGCGAGGGGGAGTGGGCAAGAGACCCAGTACTTC. As protein: CSVARGSGQETQYF. The chain is built from TRBV29-1 and TRBJ2-5, with D possibly being TRBD1 (6 bases). Trimming pared 4 bases from V and 2 bases from J, leaving 14 bases between. Looked up from germline, CDR1 is SQVTM and CDR2 is ANQGSEA. This CDR3 is 14 amino acids long.

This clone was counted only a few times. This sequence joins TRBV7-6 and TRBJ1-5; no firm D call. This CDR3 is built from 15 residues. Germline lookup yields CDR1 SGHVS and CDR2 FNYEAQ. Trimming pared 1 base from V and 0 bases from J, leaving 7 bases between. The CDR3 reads CASSLVPNSNQPQHF. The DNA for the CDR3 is TGTGCCAGCAGCTTAGTTCCGAATAGCAATCAGCCCCAGCATTTT.

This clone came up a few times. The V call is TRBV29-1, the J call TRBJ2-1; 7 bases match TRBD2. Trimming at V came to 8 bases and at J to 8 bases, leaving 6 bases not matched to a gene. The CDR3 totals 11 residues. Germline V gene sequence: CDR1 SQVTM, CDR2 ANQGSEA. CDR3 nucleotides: TGCAGCACTGGGAGGGGAGATGAGCAGTTCTTC. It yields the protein CSTGRGDEQFF.

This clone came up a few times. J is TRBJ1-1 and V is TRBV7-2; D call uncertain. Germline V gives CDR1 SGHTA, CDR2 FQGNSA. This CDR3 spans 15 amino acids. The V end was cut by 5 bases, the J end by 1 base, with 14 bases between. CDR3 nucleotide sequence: TGTGCCAGCAGCCCCCATTCGGGCCCGAACACTGAAGCTTTCTTT. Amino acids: CASSPHSGPNTEAFF.

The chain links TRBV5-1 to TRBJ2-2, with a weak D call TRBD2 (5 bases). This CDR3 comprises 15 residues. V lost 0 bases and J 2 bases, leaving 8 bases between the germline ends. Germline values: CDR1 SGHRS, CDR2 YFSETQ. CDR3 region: CASSLERRNTGELFF. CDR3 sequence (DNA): TGCGCCAGCAGCTTGGAGCGGAGAAACACCGGGGAGCTGTTTTTT. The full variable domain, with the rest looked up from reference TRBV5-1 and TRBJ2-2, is KAGVTQTPRYLIKTRGQQVTLSCSPISGHRSVSWYQQTPGQGLQFLFEYFSETQRNKGNFPGRFSGRQFSNSRSEMNVSTLELGDSALYLCASSLERRNTGELFFGEGSRLTVL.

The chain's CDR3 is CAWRGWQELFYEQYF. Here the CDR3 DNA reads TGTGCCTGGAGGGGTTGGCAGGAGTTATTCTACGAGCAGTACTTC. This chain connects TRBV30 to TRBJ2-7; no clear D. V was trimmed by 3 bases and J by 3 bases, leaving 18 bases between them. Germline V gene data show CDR1 as GTSNPN and CDR2 as SVGIG (reference sequence). The CDR3 loop spans 15 amino acids. The whole variable domain, remainder taken from reference TRBV30 and TRBJ2-7, is SQTIHQWPATLVQPVGSPLSLECTVEGTSNPNLYWYRQAAGRGLQLLFYSVGIGQISSEVPQNLSASRPQDRQFILSSKKLLLSDSGFYLCAWRGWQELFYEQYFGPGTRLTVT.

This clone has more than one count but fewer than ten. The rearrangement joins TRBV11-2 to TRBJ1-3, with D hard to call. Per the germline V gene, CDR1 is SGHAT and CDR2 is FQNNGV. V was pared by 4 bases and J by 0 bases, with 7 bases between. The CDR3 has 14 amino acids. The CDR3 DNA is TGTGCCAGCAGCTGGGGTCCCTCTGGAAACACCATATATTTT. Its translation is CASSWGPSGNTIYF.

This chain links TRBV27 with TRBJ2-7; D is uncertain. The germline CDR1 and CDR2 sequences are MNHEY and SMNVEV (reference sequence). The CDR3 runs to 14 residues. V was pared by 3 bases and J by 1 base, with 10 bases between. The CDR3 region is CASSFVPESYEQYF. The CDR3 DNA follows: TGTGCCAGCAGTTTTGTACCCGAATCCTACGAGCAGTACTTC.